This TCR beta chain was sequenced during a study of T cell repertoires in cytomegalovirus infection. Study-level information: Public TCR beta signature analysis indicated the presence of both CMV infection and matching HLA type. Whole-study findings and limits: Dominating the ex vivo response were HLA-C-restricted CMV-specific TCR beta clonotypes. Cumulated frequencies of public TCR beta families served to identify carriers of CMV plus the relevant HLA.

Trimming removed 4 bases from V and 4 bases from J, with 15 bases in between. Per germline, CDR1 SGHTA and CDR2 FQGNSA. This CDR3 region has 15 residues. Each CDR3 protein gets one entry after TCRdb re-called the reads with MiXCR. This table has around 280,000 distinct CDR3 sequences, around 9.6% appearing once. Many counts were recorded for this clonotype. Its specificity is not known. The rearrangement joins TRBV7-2 to TRBJ2-3, with a tentative D call TRBD2 (5 bases). This clonotype was sampled from a human donor in good health (CMV status not recorded). Some clones in this sample may be carry-over from other donors' samples. The sequencing input was PBMCs. CDR3 in amino acids: CASSSTWEPPDTQYF. CDR3 sequence (DNA): TGTGCCAGCAGCTCTACCTGGGAGCCCCCAGATACGCAGTATTTT.